The present T cell receptor beta chain was sequenced within a study of blood T cell repertoires in COVID-19. Study as a whole: Collection of acute and convalescent COVID-19 samples took place in the United States, Italy and Spain. T cells, B-cell-depleted T cells, or PBMCs supplied cDNA or gDNA.

Germline lookup yields CDR1 SGHVS and CDR2 FQNEAQ. Deletions cut 3 bases from V and 6 bases from J, with 15 bases between. There are 16 residues in the CDR3. How the authors handled the data: Amplification of reference gene primers was used by the study to estimate nucleated cell counts. Using immunoSEQ multiplex PCR, the repertoire was profiled, and TCRdb retains in-frame clones only, with some absent. The D gene and trimming were derived from the DNA, and the V and J assignments and clone size from that table. The table has some 200,000 clones, about three quarters seen once. The receptor was isolated from a woman in her 70s with acute or convalescent COVID-19. The rearrangement joins TRBV7-8 to TRBJ1-6; D not resolved. The sample was peripheral blood. The CDR3 DNA reads as TGTGCCAGCAGCTTGAGGGAAACGACGATTAATTCACCCCTCCACTTT. This encodes CASSLRETTINSPLHF.